This entry concerns a single T cell receptor (beta chain). Its target is unknown. The CDR3 runs to 15 residues. CDR1 and CDR2 from the germline V gene are SQVTM and ANQGSEA. Trimming took off 2 bases at V and 6 bases at J, with 18 bases between the two ends. Unrecorded immune exposures were likely, despite nominal health at sampling. This specimen comes from a study of cytomegalovirus exposure and HLA in healthy donors. Study-level points and caveats: Per published reports, the classifier diagnosed cytomegalovirus status with high specificity and sensitivity.

Primers for the PCR totalled 60 Vbeta and 13 Jbeta. The table came from immunoSEQ multiplex PCR; TCRdb's copy has only in-frame clones and leaves some out. Of roughly 130,000 clones detected, around three quarters appear once; the ten largest clones hold approximately 1.7%. The sequence was collected from a woman between 50 and 59 years old in good health and CMV-seronegative. The chain carries TRBV29-1 and TRBJ2-3; D possibly corresponds to TRBD1 (6 bases). What was sequenced was PBMCs. CDR3 sequence reads: CSVEREIQGADTQYF. Here the CDR3 DNA reads TGCAGCGTTGAAAGGGAAATACAGGGAGCCGATACGCAGTATTTT.